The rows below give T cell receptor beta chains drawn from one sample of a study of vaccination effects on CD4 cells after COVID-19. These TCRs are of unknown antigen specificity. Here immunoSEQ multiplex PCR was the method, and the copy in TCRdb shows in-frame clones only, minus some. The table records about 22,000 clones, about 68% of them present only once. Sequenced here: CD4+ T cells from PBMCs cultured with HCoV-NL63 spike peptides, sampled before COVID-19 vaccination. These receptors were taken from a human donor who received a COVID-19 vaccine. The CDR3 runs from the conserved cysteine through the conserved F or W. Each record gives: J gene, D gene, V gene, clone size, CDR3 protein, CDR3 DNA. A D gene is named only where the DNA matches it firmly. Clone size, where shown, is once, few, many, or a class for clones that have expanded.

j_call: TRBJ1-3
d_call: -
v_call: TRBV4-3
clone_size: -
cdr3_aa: CASSQDLPGSGNTIYF
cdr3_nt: TGCGCCAGCAGCCAAGATCTGCCCGGTTCTGGAAACACCATATATTTT

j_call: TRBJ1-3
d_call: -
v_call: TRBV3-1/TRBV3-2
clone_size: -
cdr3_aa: CASSQDGFTYSGNTIYF
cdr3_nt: TGTGCCAGCAGCCAAGATGGGTTCACATACTCTGGAAACACCATATATTTT

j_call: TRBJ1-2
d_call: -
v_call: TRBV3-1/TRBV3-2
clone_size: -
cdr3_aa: CASSQDSRVNYGYTF
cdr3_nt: TGTGCCAGCAGCCAAGATTCACGGGTTAACTATGGCTACACCTTC

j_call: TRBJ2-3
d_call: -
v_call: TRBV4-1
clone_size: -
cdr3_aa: CASSHLGPDTQYF
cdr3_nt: TGCGCCAGCAGCCACCTTGGTCCAGATACGCAGTATTTT

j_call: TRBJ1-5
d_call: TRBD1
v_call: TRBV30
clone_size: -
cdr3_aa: CAWSGSQGSNSNQPQHF
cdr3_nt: TGTGCCTGGAGTGGATCACAGGGGTCTAATAGCAATCAGCCCCAGCATTTT

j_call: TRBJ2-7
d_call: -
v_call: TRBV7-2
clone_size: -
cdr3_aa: CASSPGMGREQYF
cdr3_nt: TGTGCCAGCAGCCCTGGGATGGGACGGGAGCAGTACTTC

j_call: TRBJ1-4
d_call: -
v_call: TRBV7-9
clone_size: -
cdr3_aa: CASSWAETTNEKLFF
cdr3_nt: TGTGCCAGCAGCTGGGCCGAAACAACTAATGAAAAACTGTTTTTT

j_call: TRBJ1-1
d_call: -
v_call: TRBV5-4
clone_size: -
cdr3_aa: CASSPPRGSHNEAFF
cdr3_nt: TGTGCCAGCAGCCCACCCCGTGGGTCCCACAATGAAGCTTTCTTT

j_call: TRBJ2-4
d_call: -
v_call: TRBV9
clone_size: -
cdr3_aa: CASSVDGQGICYF
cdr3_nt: TGTGCCAGCAGCGTAGACGGGCAGGGAATATGTTACTTC

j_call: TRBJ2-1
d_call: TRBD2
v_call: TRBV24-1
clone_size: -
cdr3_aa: CATRGAGGYEQFF
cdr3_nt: TGTGCCACCCGGGGCGCGGGGGGCTATGAGCAGTTCTTC

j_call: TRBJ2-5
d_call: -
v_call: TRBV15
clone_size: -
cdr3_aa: CATSRLDREGETQYF
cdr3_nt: TGTGCCACCAGCAGGTTGGACAGGGAGGGGGAGACCCAGTACTTC

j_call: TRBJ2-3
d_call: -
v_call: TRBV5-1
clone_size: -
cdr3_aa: CASSLGRITDTQYF
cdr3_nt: TGCGCCAGCAGCTTGGGACGGATCACAGATACGCAGTATTTT

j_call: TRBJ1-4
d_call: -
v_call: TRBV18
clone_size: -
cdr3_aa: CASSPSLIADRGVNEKLFF
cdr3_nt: TGTGCCAGCTCACCATCATTAATTGCCGACCGTGGGGTTAATGAAAAACTGTTTTTT

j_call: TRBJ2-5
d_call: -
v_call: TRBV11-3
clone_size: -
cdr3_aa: CASSLVREETQYF
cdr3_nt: TGTGCCAGCAGCTTAGTGCGGGAAGAGACCCAGTACTTC

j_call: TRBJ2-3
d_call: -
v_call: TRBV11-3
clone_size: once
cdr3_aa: CASSLAASGGTDTQYF
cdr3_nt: TGTGCCAGCAGCTTAGCGGCGAGTGGCGGTACAGATACGCAGTATTTT

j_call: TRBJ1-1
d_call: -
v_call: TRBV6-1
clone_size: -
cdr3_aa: CASSDRDPRTEAFF
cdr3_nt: TGTGCCAGCAGTGATCGAGACCCGAGAACTGAAGCTTTCTTT

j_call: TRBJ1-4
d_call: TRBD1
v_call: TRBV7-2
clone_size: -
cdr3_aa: CASSLAAGGEEKLFF
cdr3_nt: TGTGCCAGCAGCTTAGCCGCAGGGGGAGAGGAAAAACTGTTTTTT

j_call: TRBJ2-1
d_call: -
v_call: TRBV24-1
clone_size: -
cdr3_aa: CATSPHSAGAEQFF
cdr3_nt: TGTGCCACCAGCCCTCATTCTGCGGGGGCAGAGCAGTTCTTC

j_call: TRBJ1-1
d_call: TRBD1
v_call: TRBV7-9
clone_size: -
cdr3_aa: CASSPLQGRRTEAFF
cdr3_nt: TGTGCCAGCAGCCCACTACAGGGGAGACGAACTGAAGCTTTCTTT

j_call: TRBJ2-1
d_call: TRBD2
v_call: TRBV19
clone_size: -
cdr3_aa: CASTPRGGRSYNEQFF
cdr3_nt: TGTGCCAGTACCCCTCGGGGCGGGAGATCCTACAATGAGCAGTTCTTC

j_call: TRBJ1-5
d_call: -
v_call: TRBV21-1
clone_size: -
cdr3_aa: CASSMIPAPRYSNQPQHF
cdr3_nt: TGTGCCAGCAGCATGATACCGGCCCCGAGGTATAGCAATCAGCCCCAGCATTTT

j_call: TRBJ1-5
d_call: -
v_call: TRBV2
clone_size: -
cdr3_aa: CASGLTGGTNQPQHF
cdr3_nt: TGTGCCAGCGGTTTAACCGGGGGAACCAATCAGCCCCAGCATTTT